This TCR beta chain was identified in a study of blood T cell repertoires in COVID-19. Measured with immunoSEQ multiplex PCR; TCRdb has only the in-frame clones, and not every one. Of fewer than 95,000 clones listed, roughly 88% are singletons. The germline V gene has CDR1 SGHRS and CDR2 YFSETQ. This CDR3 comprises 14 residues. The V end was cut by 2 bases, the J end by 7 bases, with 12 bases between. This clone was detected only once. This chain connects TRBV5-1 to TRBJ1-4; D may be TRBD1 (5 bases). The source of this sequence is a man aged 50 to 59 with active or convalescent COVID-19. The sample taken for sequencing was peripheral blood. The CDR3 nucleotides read TGCGCCAGCAGCTTACGGCAGGGAGGTGAAAAACTGTTTTTT. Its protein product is CASSLRQGGEKLFF.